The present T cell receptor (beta chain) was sequenced within a study of T cell responses to AZD1222 COVID-19 vaccine. Whole-study results and caveats: Every sample of the repertoires postdated the peak T cell response.

Produced via immunoSEQ multiplex PCR; TCRdb's table is partial and in-frame only. The table has approximately 89,000 clones, about 89% seen once. The CDR3 extends over 12 amino acids. Germline V gene sequence: CDR1 MDHEN, CDR2 SYDVKM. Trimming left V 9 bases short and J 8 bases short, with 16 bases between. As for this clone: Antigen specificity is unknown.

The TCR originated in an adult who received the AZD1222 COVID-19 vaccine. The rearrangement links TRBV28 to TRBJ1-2; perhaps TRBD1 as D (5 bases). Sample: peripheral blood, taken 28 days after the second AZD1222 dose. The CDR3 loop reads CASSQGLEGYTF. The CDR3 nucleotides are TGTGCCAGTTCTCAGGGACTTGAGGGCTACACCTTC.